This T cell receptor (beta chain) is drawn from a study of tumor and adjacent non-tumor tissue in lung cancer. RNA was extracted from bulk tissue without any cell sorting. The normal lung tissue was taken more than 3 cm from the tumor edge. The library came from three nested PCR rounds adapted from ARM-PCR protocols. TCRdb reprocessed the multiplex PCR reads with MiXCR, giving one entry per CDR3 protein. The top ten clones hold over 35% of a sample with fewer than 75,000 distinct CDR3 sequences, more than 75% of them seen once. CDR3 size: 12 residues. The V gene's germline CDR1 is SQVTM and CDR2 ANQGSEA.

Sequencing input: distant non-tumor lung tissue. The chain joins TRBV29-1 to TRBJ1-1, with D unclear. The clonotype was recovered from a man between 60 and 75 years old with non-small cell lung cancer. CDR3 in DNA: TGCAACGGCAATAGGGATGGCACCGAAGCTTTCTTT. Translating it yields CNGNRDGTEAFF.